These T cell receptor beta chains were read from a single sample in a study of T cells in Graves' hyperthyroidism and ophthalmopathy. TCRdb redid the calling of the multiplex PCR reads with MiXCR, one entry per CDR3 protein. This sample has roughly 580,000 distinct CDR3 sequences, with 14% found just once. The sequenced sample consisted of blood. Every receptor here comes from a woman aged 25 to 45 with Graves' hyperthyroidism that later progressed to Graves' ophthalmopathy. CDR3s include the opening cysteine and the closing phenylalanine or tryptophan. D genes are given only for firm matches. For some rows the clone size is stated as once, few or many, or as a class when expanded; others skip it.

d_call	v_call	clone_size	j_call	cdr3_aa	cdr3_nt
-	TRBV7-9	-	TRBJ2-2	CASSSGGENTGGLFF	TGTGCCAGCAGCTCCGGCGGGGAGAACACCGGGGGGCTGTTTTTT
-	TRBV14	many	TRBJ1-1	CASSQDARLMRTNAEAFF	TGTGCCAGCAGCCAAGACGCCCGTCTCATGCGAACGAACGCTGAAGCTTTCTTT
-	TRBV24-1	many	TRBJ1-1	CATSDPGKSTEAFF	TGTGCCACCAGTGACCCTGGGAAATCCACTGAAGCTTTCTTT
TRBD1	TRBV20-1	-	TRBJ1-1	CSATRTGTNTEAFF	TGCAGTGCTACTCGGACAGGTACCAACACTGAAGCTTTCTTT
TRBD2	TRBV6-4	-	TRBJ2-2	CASSVLAGGGELFF	TGTGCCAGCAGTGTACTAGCGGGAGGAGGGGAGCTGTTTTTT
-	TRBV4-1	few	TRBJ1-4	CASSQDGGQMGGKLFF	TGCGCCAGCAGCCAAGACGGCGGCCAGATGGGTGGAAAACTGTTTTTT
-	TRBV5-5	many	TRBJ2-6	CATPGANVLTF	TGTGCCACCCCGGGGGCCAACGTCCTGACTTTC
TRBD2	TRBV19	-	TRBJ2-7	CASSIPRAGFVGGQYF	TGTGCCAGTAGTATTCCGCGAGCGGGGTTCGTAGGCGGGCAGTACTTC
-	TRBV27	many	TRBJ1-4	CASSLIGAGEKLFF	TGTGCCAGCAGTTTAATAGGGGCCGGGGAAAAACTGTTTTTT
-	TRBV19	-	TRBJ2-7	CASSRRAGAVTGEQYF	TGTGCCAGTAGCCGGAGGGCAGGGGCTGTTACGGGCGAGCAGTACTTC
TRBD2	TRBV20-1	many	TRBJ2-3	CSARDPRLAGAATQYF	TGCAGTGCTAGAGACCCGAGACTAGCGGGAGCGGCTACGCAGTATTTT
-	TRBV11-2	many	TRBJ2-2	CASSFRAGELFF	TGTGCCAGCAGCTTCCGAGCCGGGGAGCTGTTTTTT
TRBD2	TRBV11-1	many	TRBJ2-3	CASTHISGRADTQYF	TGTGCCAGCACCCACATTAGCGGGAGGGCAGATACGCAGTATTTT
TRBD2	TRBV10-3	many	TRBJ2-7	CAISIKREDSEQYF	TGTGCCATCAGTATTAAGCGGGAGGATAGCGAGCAGTACTTC
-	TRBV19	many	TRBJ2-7	CASTFRVKPHEQYF	TGTGCCAGTACGTTCCGGGTTAAGCCCCACGAGCAGTACTTC
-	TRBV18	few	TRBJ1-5	CASSPNESGNQPQHF	TGTGCCAGCTCACCAAATGAGTCGGGCAATCAGCCCCAGCATTTT
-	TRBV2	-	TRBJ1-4	CASSPPGGGFGKLFF	TGTGCCAGCAGCCCACCTGGGGGTGGGTTTGGAAAACTGTTTTTT
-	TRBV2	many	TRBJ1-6	CASSRTPVNSPLHF	TGTGCCAGCAGTAGGACGCCTGTTAATTCACCCCTCCACTTT
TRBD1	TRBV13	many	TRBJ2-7	CASSRTGQENEQYF	TGTGCCAGCAGCAGAACGGGACAGGAGAACGAGCAGTACTTC
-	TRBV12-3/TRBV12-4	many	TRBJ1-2	CATTAGWDYGYTF	TGTGCAACCACCGCGGGGTGGGACTATGGCTACACCTTC
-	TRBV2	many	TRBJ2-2	CASSERAPYPGELFF	TGTGCCAGCAGTGAGCGGGCCCCATACCCCGGGGAGCTGTTTTTT
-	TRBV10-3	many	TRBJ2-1	CAISDTGSGEQFF	TGTGCCATCAGTGATACCGGGAGCGGCGAGCAGTTCTTC
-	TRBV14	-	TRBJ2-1	CASSHGRLPIVSFF	TGTGCCAGCAGCCACGGCAGACTCCCAATCGTGTCGTTCTTC
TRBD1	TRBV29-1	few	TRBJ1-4	CSARPPGQPNEKLFF	TGCAGCGCCCGGCCCCCGGGACAGCCTAATGAAAAACTGTTTTTT
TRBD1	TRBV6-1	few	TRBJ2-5	CASSPTQGADGETQYF	TGTGCCAGCAGCCCAACCCAGGGGGCAGACGGAGAGACCCAGTACTTC
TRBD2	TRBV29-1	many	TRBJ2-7	CSVDTGLAGNPYEQYF	TGCAGCGTTGACACAGGTCTAGCGGGAAATCCCTACGAGCAGTACTTC
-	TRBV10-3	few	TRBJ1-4	CATGGLGEKLFF	TGTGCCACTGGCGGGTTAGGTGAAAAACTGTTTTTT
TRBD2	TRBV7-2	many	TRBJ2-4	CASSSGGGNIQYF	TGTGCCAGCAGCTCGGGAGGGGGAAACATTCAGTACTTC
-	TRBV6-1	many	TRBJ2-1	CASSDWLQGSYNEQFF	TGTGCCAGCAGTGACTGGCTGCAGGGGTCCTACAATGAGCAGTTCTTC
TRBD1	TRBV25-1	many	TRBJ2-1	CASNARGQGFYEQFF	TGTGCCAGCAATGCAAGGGGACAGGGGTTCTATGAGCAGTTCTTC
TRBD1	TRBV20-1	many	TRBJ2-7	CSARDMGQTYEQYF	TGCAGTGCTAGAGATATGGGACAGACCTACGAGCAGTACTTC
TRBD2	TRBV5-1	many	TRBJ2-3	CASSLETSRDTQYF	TGCGCCAGCAGCTTGGAGACTAGCAGAGATACGCAGTATTTT
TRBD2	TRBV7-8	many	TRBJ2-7	CASSLSSGGKDEQYF	TGTGCCAGCAGCTTGTCTAGCGGGGGAAAAGACGAGCAGTACTTC
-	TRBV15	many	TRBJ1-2	CATSRVGLDNYGYTF	TGTGCCACCAGCAGAGTAGGGCTTGATAACTATGGCTACACCTTC
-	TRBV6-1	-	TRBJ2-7	CASTSGTATYEQYF	TGTGCCAGCACCTCCGGGACGGCGACCTACGAGCAGTACTTC
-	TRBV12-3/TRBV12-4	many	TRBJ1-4	CASSVDREKLFF	TGTGCCAGCAGTGTTGACAGGGAAAAACTGTTTTTT
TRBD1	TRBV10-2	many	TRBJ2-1	CASSYGQGAIDEQFF	TGCGCCAGCAGCTATGGACAGGGGGCGATCGATGAGCAGTTCTTC
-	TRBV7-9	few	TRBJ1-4	CASSSPSRDTEKLFF	TGTGCCAGCAGCTCGCCGAGCCGGGACACCGAAAAACTGTTTTTT
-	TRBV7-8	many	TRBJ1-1	CASSLDFSGRNTEAFF	TGTGCCAGCAGCTTAGATTTCTCTGGGAGAAACACTGAAGCTTTCTTT
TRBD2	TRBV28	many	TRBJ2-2	CASSITSGNTGELFF	TGTGCCAGCAGTATCACTAGCGGGAACACCGGGGAGCTGTTTTTT
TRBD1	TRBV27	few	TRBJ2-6	CASSRGQASGANVLTF	TGTGCCAGCAGTCGGGGACAGGCATCTGGGGCCAACGTCCTGACTTTC
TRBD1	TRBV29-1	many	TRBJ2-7	CSVEAGGSYEQYF	TGCAGCGTTGAGGCAGGGGGTTCCTACGAGCAGTACTTC
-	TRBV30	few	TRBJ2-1	CAWSGQGMVNEQFF	TGTGCCTGGAGTGGCCAGGGTATGGTCAATGAGCAGTTCTTC
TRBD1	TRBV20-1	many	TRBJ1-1	CSARDGAGGTMNTEAFF	TGCAGTGCTAGAGATGGAGCAGGGGGCACAATGAACACTGAAGCTTTCTTT
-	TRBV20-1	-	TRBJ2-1	CSATPTTGSSSYNEQFF	TGCAGTGCTACACCAACTACAGGATCTAGCTCCTACAATGAGCAGTTCTTC
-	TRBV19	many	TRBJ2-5	CASGKITQETQYF	TGTGCCAGTGGGAAGATAACCCAAGAGACCCAGTACTTC